This is a list of T cell receptor beta chains from one sample in a study of T cells after yellow fever vaccination. TCRdb reanalysed the 5' RACE reads using MiXCR and keeps one entry per CDR3 protein. The table records some 100,000 distinct CDR3 sequences, 8% to 10% of them present only once. Source: CD8+ T cells not binding an NS4B(214-222) dextramer, sorted from PBMCs, taken more than 14 days after the first yellow fever vaccination. The origin of the receptors is a man aged 18 to 30 who received the YFV17D yellow fever vaccine. Each CDR3 is given with its conserved first and last residue. Fields, in order: V gene, D gene, J gene, clone size, CDR3 protein, CDR3 DNA. D genes are given only for firm matches. Only part of the rows carry a size: once, few, many, or a class if the clone is expanded.

V: TRBV7-9
D: TRBD2
J: TRBJ2-1
size: few
CDR3: CASSSTGTSSYNEQFF
DNA: TGTGCCAGCAGCTCTACCGGGACTAGCTCCTACAATGAGCAGTTCTTC

V: TRBV12-3/TRBV12-4
D: -
J: TRBJ1-1
size: -
CDR3: CASSLVRFLNTEAFF
DNA: TGTGCCAGCAGTTTAGTCCGATTCTTAAACACTGAAGCTTTCTTT

V: TRBV20-1
D: TRBD2
J: TRBJ2-1
size: few
CDR3: CSARDRGLAGAPNEQFF
DNA: TGCAGTGCTAGAGATAGGGGACTAGCGGGGGCCCCCAATGAGCAGTTCTTC

V: TRBV6-2/TRBV6-3
D: -
J: TRBJ1-6
size: few
CDR3: CASSYSSKWGNSPLHF
DNA: TGTGCCAGCAGTTACTCGTCGAAGTGGGGGAATTCACCCCTCCACTTT

V: TRBV9
D: TRBD2
J: TRBJ2-1
size: few
CDR3: CASSVLAGRSSYNEQFF
DNA: TGTGCCAGCAGCGTCCTAGCGGGGCGGAGCTCCTACAATGAGCAGTTCTTC

V: TRBV20-1
D: TRBD1
J: TRBJ1-1
size: -
CDR3: CSAILTGDTEAFF
DNA: TGCAGTGCCATCCTCACAGGGGACACTGAAGCTTTCTTT

V: TRBV6-5
D: -
J: TRBJ2-7
size: few
CDR3: CASSYSRVAYEQYF
DNA: TGTGCCAGCAGTTACTCTAGGGTAGCCTACGAGCAGTACTTC

V: TRBV20-1
D: -
J: TRBJ2-1
size: few
CDR3: CSARDGSRPVPEQFF
DNA: TGCAGTGCTAGAGATGGGAGCAGGCCGGTCCCTGAGCAGTTCTTC

V: TRBV5-1
D: -
J: TRBJ2-1
size: few
CDR3: CASSPTYNEQFF
DNA: TGCGCCAGCAGCCCTACCTACAATGAGCAGTTCTTC

V: TRBV3-1
D: TRBD1
J: TRBJ1-1
size: -
CDR3: CASSTRQGVTEAFF
DNA: TGTGCCAGCAGCACCCGACAGGGAGTCACTGAAGCTTTCTTT

V: TRBV19
D: -
J: TRBJ1-2
size: -
CDR3: CASSAPDSEGYGYTF
DNA: TGTGCCAGTAGCGCTCCTGATTCGGAGGGATATGGCTACACCTTC

V: TRBV20-1
D: -
J: TRBJ2-7
size: -
CDR3: CCAKINRDLNSYEQYF
DNA: TGCTGTGCCAAAATAAACCGGGACTTAAACTCCTACGAGCAGTACTTC

V: TRBV4-3
D: TRBD2
J: TRBJ2-3
size: few
CDR3: CASSQLAGGYTDTQYF
DNA: TGCGCCAGCAGCCAACTAGCGGGGGGCTACACAGATACGCAGTATTTT

V: TRBV27
D: TRBD1
J: TRBJ1-5
size: few
CDR3: CASSAWTGNNNQPQHF
DNA: TGTGCCAGCAGTGCCTGGACAGGGAATAACAATCAGCCCCAGCATTTT

V: TRBV7-6
D: -
J: TRBJ2-1
size: -
CDR3: CASSLAGRDSSYNEQFF
DNA: TGTGCCAGCAGCTTAGCGGGGCGGGACAGCTCCTACAATGAGCAGTTCTTC

V: TRBV7-8
D: -
J: TRBJ1-5
size: -
CDR3: CASTLSGGASNQPQHF
DNA: TGTGCCAGCACCCTGTCGGGGGGGGCGAGCAATCAGCCCCAGCATTTT

V: TRBV10-3
D: TRBD1
J: TRBJ1-2
size: few
CDR3: CATRDRTEGGPNYGYTF
DNA: TGTGCCACGCGGGACAGGACCGAGGGAGGACCTAACTATGGCTACACCTTC

V: TRBV4-1
D: -
J: TRBJ1-1
size: few
CDR3: CASSRQVGVGTEAFF
DNA: TGCGCCAGCAGCCGGCAGGTCGGGGTGGGCACTGAAGCTTTCTTT

V: TRBV5-4
D: -
J: TRBJ2-7
size: -
CDR3: CASSRDGGVGYEQYF
DNA: TGTGCCAGCAGCCGAGACGGGGGAGTTGGCTACGAGCAGTACTTC

V: TRBV11-2
D: -
J: TRBJ1-2
size: few
CDR3: CASSLGGNGYTF
DNA: TGTGCCAGCAGCTTGGGAGGGAATGGCTACACCTTC

V: TRBV4-1
D: -
J: TRBJ2-7
size: few
CDR3: CASSQELSGGLIEGPLYEQYF
DNA: TGCGCCAGCAGCCAAGAATTATCCGGCGGGCTAATTGAGGGACCACTCTACGAGCAGTACTTC

V: TRBV4-1
D: -
J: TRBJ1-1
size: many
CDR3: CASSQVGGTEAFF
DNA: TGCGCCAGCAGCCAAGTAGGGGGCACTGAAGCTTTCTTT

V: TRBV20-1
D: -
J: TRBJ2-5
size: -
CDR3: CSARTGLQTQYF
DNA: TGCAGTGCTAGAACAGGGCTCCAGACCCAGTACTTC

V: TRBV4-3
D: TRBD1
J: TRBJ2-7
size: -
CDR3: CASSPTGGGSYEQYF
DNA: TGCGCCAGCAGCCCTACAGGGGGAGGCTCCTACGAGCAGTACTTC

V: TRBV6-4
D: TRBD1
J: TRBJ2-1
size: many
CDR3: CASSPLGTGYNEQFF
DNA: TGTGCCAGCAGTCCACTAGGGACAGGGTACAATGAGCAGTTCTTC

V: TRBV24-1
D: -
J: TRBJ1-1
size: few
CDR3: CATSAKGEGAEAFF
DNA: TGTGCCACCAGTGCCAAGGGGGAGGGAGCTGAAGCTTTCTTT

V: TRBV4-3
D: -
J: TRBJ1-2
size: few
CDR3: CASSQDRWEGYGYTF
DNA: TGCGCCAGCAGCCAAGATCGGTGGGAGGGCTATGGCTACACCTTC

V: TRBV12-3/TRBV12-4
D: -
J: TRBJ1-2
size: few
CDR3: CASSSPLTF
DNA: TGTGCCAGCAGTTCTCCCCTCACCTTC

V: TRBV19
D: -
J: TRBJ2-1
size: few
CDR3: CASSHTTYNEQFF
DNA: TGTGCCAGTAGCCATACTACCTACAATGAGCAGTTCTTC

V: TRBV7-6
D: -
J: TRBJ1-4
size: -
CDR3: CASSLAIGATNEKLFF
DNA: TGTGCCAGCAGCTTAGCCATTGGCGCAACTAATGAAAAACTGTTTTTT

V: TRBV7-2
D: TRBD1
J: TRBJ2-2
size: -
CDR3: CASSPVQGANGELFF
DNA: TGTGCCAGCAGCCCGGTACAGGGGGCGAACGGGGAGCTGTTTTTT

V: TRBV12-3/TRBV12-4
D: -
J: TRBJ1-6
size: many
CDR3: CASSLVGDQNSPLHF
DNA: TGTGCCAGCAGTTTAGTGGGGGACCAAAATTCACCCCTCCACTTT

V: TRBV15
D: -
J: TRBJ2-3
size: -
CDR3: CATSRDRARGRRTDTQYF
DNA: TGTGCCACCAGCAGAGACAGGGCCAGGGGCCGTCGAACAGATACGCAGTATTTT

V: TRBV7-2
D: -
J: TRBJ2-3
size: few
CDR3: CASSLGTFGRTQYF
DNA: TGTGCCAGCAGCTTAGGGACTTTCGGACGTACGCAGTATTTT

V: TRBV4-3
D: -
J: TRBJ2-5
size: few
CDR3: CASSQKQAQSETQYF
DNA: TGCGCCAGCAGCCAAAAGCAGGCACAGAGCGAGACCCAGTACTTC

V: TRBV14
D: -
J: TRBJ2-3
size: many
CDR3: CASSQVGSTDTQYF
DNA: TGTGCCAGCAGCCAAGTCGGGAGCACAGATACGCAGTATTTT

V: TRBV4-1
D: TRBD2
J: TRBJ2-3
size: -
CDR3: CASSRSGEYTDTQYF
DNA: TGCGCCAGCAGCCGTAGCGGGGAATACACAGATACGCAGTATTTT

V: TRBV29-1
D: -
J: TRBJ1-1
size: -
CDR3: CSVEPRDLVGTEAFF
DNA: TGCAGCGTTGAACCGCGGGATCTTGTGGGCACTGAAGCTTTCTTT

V: TRBV29-1
D: -
J: TRBJ2-3
size: many
CDR3: CSVGHQNDYTQYF
DNA: TGCAGCGTCGGACACCAAAACGACTATACGCAGTATTTT

V: TRBV20-1
D: -
J: TRBJ2-1
size: few
CDR3: CCARDAGTSYNEQFF
DNA: TGCTGTGCTAGAGACGCGGGGACCTCCTACAATGAGCAGTTCTTC

V: TRBV10-3
D: TRBD2
J: TRBJ2-3
size: -
CDR3: CAISDNLRGGVTDTQYF
DNA: TGTGCCATCAGTGATAACTTGCGGGGGGGCGTGACAGATACGCAGTATTTT

V: TRBV7-9
D: TRBD2
J: TRBJ2-7
size: few
CDR3: CASSLGTSGAFEQYF
DNA: TGTGCCAGCAGCTTAGGGACTAGCGGGGCCTTCGAGCAGTACTTC

V: TRBV6-1
D: TRBD1
J: TRBJ2-2
size: few
CDR3: CASSPGQPVNTGELFF
DNA: TGTGCCAGCAGCCCGGGACAGCCGGTAAACACCGGGGAGCTGTTTTTT

V: TRBV18
D: -
J: TRBJ2-2
size: -
CDR3: CASSPPAGHTGELFF
DNA: TGTGCCAGCTCACCCCCGGCAGGACACACCGGGGAGCTGTTTTTT

V: TRBV19
D: -
J: TRBJ1-5
size: -
CDR3: CASSYGDYSNQPQHF
DNA: TGTGCCAGTAGCTACGGGGATTATAGCAATCAGCCCCAGCATTTT

V: TRBV23-1
D: -
J: TRBJ2-2
size: -
CDR3: CASSQDLATVEDGTGELFF
DNA: TGCGCCAGCAGTCAAGACCTGGCGACGGTCGAAGATGGGACCGGGGAGCTGTTTTTT

V: TRBV7-9
D: -
J: TRBJ1-6
size: many
CDR3: CASSLDLLPLHF
DNA: TGTGCCAGCAGCTTAGATCTATTGCCCCTCCACTTT

V: TRBV20-1
D: TRBD2
J: TRBJ2-3
size: many
CDR3: CSASNPGLAGGGTDTQYF
DNA: TGCAGTGCTTCGAATCCGGGACTAGCGGGGGGTGGCACAGATACGCAGTATTTT

V: TRBV5-4
D: -
J: TRBJ2-3
size: many
CDR3: CASSTNPGDTQYF
DNA: TGTGCCAGCAGCACGAATCCCGGAGATACGCAGTATTTT

V: TRBV25-1
D: -
J: TRBJ2-2
size: -
CDR3: CASSENVELFF
DNA: TGTGCCAGCAGTGAAAACGTGGAGCTGTTTTTT

V: TRBV12-3/TRBV12-4
D: -
J: TRBJ2-5
size: few
CDR3: CASSLGAWRGQETQYF
DNA: TGTGCCAGCAGTTTAGGGGCTTGGAGGGGCCAAGAGACCCAGTACTTC

V: TRBV9
D: TRBD1
J: TRBJ1-4
size: few
CDR3: CASRDRAKTNEKLFF
DNA: TGTGCCAGCAGGGACAGGGCGAAGACTAATGAAAAACTGTTTTTT

V: TRBV5-5
D: -
J: TRBJ1-4
size: few
CDR3: CASSPMLATNEKLFF
DNA: TGTGCCAGCAGCCCGATGTTAGCAACTAATGAAAAACTGTTTTTT

V: TRBV27
D: TRBD2
J: TRBJ2-2
size: -
CDR3: CASSQVGLAGGPHTGELFF
DNA: TGTGCCAGCAGCCAAGTCGGGCTAGCGGGGGGGCCACACACCGGGGAGCTGTTTTTT

V: TRBV3-1
D: -
J: TRBJ2-6
size: -
CDR3: CASSQVAGRSGANVLTF
DNA: TGTGCCAGCAGCCAAGTTGCGGGAAGGAGCGGGGCCAACGTCCTGACTTTC

V: TRBV5-1
D: -
J: TRBJ2-5
size: -
CDR3: CASGENLSAQYF
DNA: TGCGCCAGCGGGGAGAACCTGTCGGCCCAGTACTTC

V: TRBV18
D: -
J: TRBJ2-1
size: -
CDR3: CASSPPQNNEQFF
DNA: TGTGCCAGCTCACCACCCCAGAACAATGAGCAGTTCTTC

V: TRBV9
D: TRBD1
J: TRBJ1-2
size: many
CDR3: CASSGPTGGLGGYGYTF
DNA: TGTGCCAGCAGCGGACCGACAGGGGGCCTCGGGGGATATGGCTACACCTTC

V: TRBV5-1
D: TRBD1
J: TRBJ1-2
size: few
CDR3: CASTDRRDRGNGYTF
DNA: TGCGCCAGCACCGATCGTCGGGACAGGGGTAACGGCTACACCTTC